This T cell receptor beta chain originates from a study of shared clonotypes between healthy human individuals. Trimming left V 8 bases short and J 7 bases short, with 17 bases between. Per germline, CDR1 SQVTM and CDR2 ANQGSEA. The CDR3 has 13 residues. Sequencing was performed with immunoSEQ multiplex PCR; in TCRdb, only in-frame clones are kept and a portion is missing. The sample has more than 2,000,000 clones, approximately 95% seen once; the top ten hold 0.39%. This clonotype originated in a man younger than 35 in good health. Some clones in this sample may be carry-over from other donors' samples. The V gene is TRBV29-1, the J gene TRBJ1-4; possibly TRBD1 for D (5 bases). Specimen: naive CD4+ T cells from PBMCs. Subset noted: CD45RA+ positively selected. The CDR3 nucleotides read TGCAGCCCCCCGGTGGGGACGGCTGAAAAACTGTTTTTT. Residues: CSPPVGTAEKLFF.